This T cell receptor beta chain was retrieved from a study of CD8+ T cells in alopecia areata. Whole-study results and caveats: Higher clonality and more expanded CD8+ clones appeared in lesional than normal scalp.

Sequencing templates came from extracted RNA that was reverse transcribed into cDNA. Generated by immunoSEQ multiplex PCR, the TCRdb table keeps only in-frame clones and is missing some. This sample has about 190,000 clones, with 60% found just once. As concerns this clone: The antigen is unknown.

The sample's treatment: oral pan-JAK inhibitor, 5-10 mg twice daily. V was shortened by 1 base and J by 0 bases, with 9 bases between the two germline ends. From germline, CDR1 is MGHRA and CDR2 YSYEKL. The CDR3 consists of 15 residues. This chain joins TRBV4-1 and TRBJ1-1; maybe TRBD1 (5 bases). The sequencing used CD4+ T cells sorted from blood, collected at week 24, from a patient treated with tofacitinib. This sequence originates from a human donor with alopecia areata. The CDR3 DNA reads as TGCGCCAGCAGCCAAGTGGACACGGTGAACACTGAAGCTTTCTTT. Its translation: CASSQVDTVNTEAFF.